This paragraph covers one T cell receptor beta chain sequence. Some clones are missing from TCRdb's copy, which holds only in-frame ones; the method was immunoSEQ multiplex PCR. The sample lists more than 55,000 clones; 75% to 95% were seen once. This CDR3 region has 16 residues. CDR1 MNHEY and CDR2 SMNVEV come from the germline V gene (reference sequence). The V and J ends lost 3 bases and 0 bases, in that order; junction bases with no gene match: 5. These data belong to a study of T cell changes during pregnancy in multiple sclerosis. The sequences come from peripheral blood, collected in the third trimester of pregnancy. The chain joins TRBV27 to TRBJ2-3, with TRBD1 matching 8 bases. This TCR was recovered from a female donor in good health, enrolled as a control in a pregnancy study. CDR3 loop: CASSFTTGASTDTQYF. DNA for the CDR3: TGTGCCAGCAGTTTTACGACAGGGGCTAGCACAGATACGCAGTATTTT.